Reported below is one T cell receptor (beta chain). The sample originates from a study of blood T cell repertoires in COVID-19. In the study overall: Acute and convalescent COVID-19 specimens originated in the United States, Italy and Spain. Nucleic acid was either cDNA or gDNA, and it came from T cells, B-cell-depleted T cells, or PBMCs.

V shed 6 bases and J 8 bases; nucleotides not matched to a gene: 10. This CDR3 spans 14 amino acids. The germline V gene encodes CDR1 MDHEN and CDR2 SYDVKM. In the authors' workflow: It was from reference gene primer amplification that nucleated cell counts were estimated. Sequencing was performed with immunoSEQ multiplex PCR; in TCRdb, only in-frame clones are kept and a portion is missing. The DNA gave D and trimming, while V, J and clone size come from that table. This sample has roughly 150,000 clones; around 89% occur once, and the top ten carry 15%. The receptor's source is a woman aged 40 to 50 with acute or convalescent COVID-19. V and J are TRBV28 and TRBJ2-1; TRBD2 aligns across 7 bases. The sample consisted of peripheral blood. CDR3 sequence reads: CASRIWQGGHEQFF. DNA for the CDR3: TGTGCCAGCAGGATATGGCAGGGAGGGCATGAGCAGTTCTTC.